This TCR beta chain was captured in a study of blood T cell repertoires in COVID-19. Study-level information: COVID-19 samples collected from the United States, Italy and Spain covered acute and convalescent phases. Sample material is recorded as cDNA or gDNA derived from T cells, B-cell-depleted T cells, or PBMCs.

In the original workflow: Using reference gene primer amplification, nucleated cell counts were estimated. Measured with immunoSEQ multiplex PCR; TCRdb has only the in-frame clones, and not every one. D and trimming were read from the DNA, whereas the V and J calls and clone size are those reported in that table. The table lists some 65,000 clones, 85% of them singletons. Per the germline V gene, CDR1 is SGHRS and CDR2 is YFSETQ. The V and J ends lost 3 bases and 0 bases respectively, with 12 bases between them. CDR3 size: 15 residues. This sequence was found in a man at least 80 years old with acute or convalescent COVID-19. V is TRBV5-1 and J is TRBJ1-1; D gene uncertain. The sample comprised peripheral blood. CDR3 coding DNA: TGCGCCAGCAGCTCTCAATGGAGTGTGAACACTGAAGCTTTCTTT. Translated, it gives CASSSQWSVNTEAFF.